Listed below are T cell receptor beta chains from one sample, sequenced in a study of shared clonotypes between healthy human individuals. Profiled with immunoSEQ multiplex PCR; TCRdb holds only in-frame clones, not every one. The repertoire includes millions of clones, around 94% of them detected once, and over 0.12% sits in the top ten. Source material: naive CD4+ T cells sorted from blood. The receptors were sampled from a man between 18 and 29 years old in good health. CDR3s include the opening cysteine and the closing phenylalanine or tryptophan.

cdr3_length	v_call	j_call	cdr3_aa
17	TRBV5-4	TRBJ2-1	CASSLDGGASSYNEQFF
15	TRBV15	TRBJ2-7	CATSSPHTGFNEQYF
15	TRBV9	TRBJ2-3	CASSETSGVRDTQYF
15	TRBV4-3	TRBJ1-4	CASSQDSGRNEKLFF
16	TRBV10-2	TRBJ1-6	CASSEFGGRRDSPLHF
12	TRBV29-1	TRBJ2-5	CSVDGGLGEQYF
12	TRBV2	TRBJ1-3	CASHARGNTIYF
14	TRBV28	TRBJ1-4	CASSLSDLNEKLFF
19	TRBV11-2	TRBJ2-3	CASSLRTRYSFQITDTQYF
16	TRBV27	TRBJ1-2	CASSRGTGRLTMGYTF
13	TRBV2	TRBJ1-1	CASTLGQNTEAFF
16	TRBV25-1	TRBJ1-6	CASSELGDAYNSPLHF
13	TRBV29-1	TRBJ2-7	CSVAHRLSYEQYF
15	TRBV2	TRBJ1-6	CASGDESSYNSPLHF
14	TRBV28	TRBJ1-6	CASSSAPYNSPLHF
12	TRBV27	TRBJ1-6	CASRGENSPLHF
15	TRBV6-6	TRBJ1-5	CASMQGGLSNQPQHF
14	TRBV7-2	TRBJ2-5	CASSSWAMGETQYF
15	TRBV7-8	TRBJ2-2	CASSRSGGNTGELFF
16	TRBV28	TRBJ2-7	CASSLGYWGGGYEQYF
15	TRBV10-3	TRBJ2-1	CAISEGGGAYNEQFF
16	TRBV11-2	TRBJ2-7	CASSLDLRTGTYEQYF
14	TRBV27	TRBJ1-1	CASRGTGLNTEAFF
17	TRBV4-1	TRBJ2-3	CASSQDASGGAGDTQYF
16	TRBV5-1	TRBJ2-5	CASSLEGGPKQETQYF
15	TRBV19	TRBJ1-4	CASKSQGASNEKLFF
16	TRBV5-4	TRBJ1-3	CASSAGQGARGNTIYF
16	TRBV11-3	TRBJ2-3	CASSPGLAGVPDTQYF
14	TRBV7-9	TRBJ2-7	CASSLASGRYEQYF
18	TRBV18	TRBJ2-6	CASSRQGQGVSGANVLTF
13	TRBV7-2	TRBJ1-1	CASSLGSSAEAFF
15	TRBV19	TRBJ2-7	CASSRQGANSYEQYF
14	TRBV29-1	TRBJ2-1	CSVVPGVTGNEQFF
15	TRBV9	TRBJ2-1	CASSVGTSEYNEQFF
19	TRBV27	TRBJ2-1	CASSLWPTSGGGTYNEQFF
14	TRBV5-1	TRBJ2-3	CASSLTWNTDTQYF
13	TRBV7-9	TRBJ1-1	CASSSLSVSEAFF
15	TRBV4-3	TRBJ1-2	CASSLSTGGAGGYTF
18	TRBV10-1	TRBJ1-6	CASSESKASGRGGSPLHF
15	TRBV5-4	TRBJ2-7	CASSSFGTASYEQYF
18	TRBV14	TRBJ2-5	CASSQDPSGRARQETQYF
15	TRBV6-1	TRBJ2-1	CASSPIAGDESRQFF
14	TRBV25-1	TRBJ2-3	CASSRQSSTDTQYF
11	TRBV6-5	TRBJ2-3	CVKTFTDTQYF
16	TRBV5-1	TRBJ2-1	CASSLAGISHVNEQFF
13	TRBV9	TRBJ2-1	CASSVDSGTWQFF
15	TRBV6-1	TRBJ2-1	CASSNIAGAYNEQFF
19	TRBV7-9	TRBJ2-3	CASSERTVAGTRSTDTQYF
14	TRBV5-4	TRBJ1-4	CASAVGQVNEKLFF
14	TRBV5-6	TRBJ2-1	CASSFQDLGNEQFF
14	TRBV11-2	TRBJ2-7	CASSLDRNSYEQYF
13	TRBV7-9	TRBJ1-2	CASSQRTDYGYTF
17	TRBV7-9	TRBJ2-1	CASSLARSGQNYNEQFF
14	TRBV5-1	.	CASRNEGPGAEQYF
17	TRBV5-4	TRBJ2-3	CASSLLAGGPITDTQYF
15	TRBV4-1	TRBJ1-6	CASSSREGDNSPLHF
16	TRBV18	TRBJ1-1	CASSPQPGTVNTEAFF
13	TRBV11-2	TRBJ2-1	CASSSLQGSEQFF
14	TRBV6-5	TRBJ2-2	CASSRHPDTGELFF